These T cell receptor beta chains were read from a single sample in a study of T cell changes during pregnancy in multiple sclerosis. The protocol was immunoSEQ multiplex PCR, while the TCRdb copy is restricted to in-frame clones and leaves out a portion. This table has about 73,000 clones, around 92% appearing once. The material was peripheral blood, obtained in the third trimester of pregnancy. These receptor sequences come from a female donor in good health, enrolled as a control in a pregnancy study. CDR3s include the opening cysteine and the closing phenylalanine or tryptophan. The D gene is left open where the match is weak. Rows may omit the clone size; those that give it use once, few, many or a size class.

CDR3	DNA	D	V	J	size	length
CASSQGTGKGAQHF	TGTGCCAGCAGTCAAGGGACAGGGAAGGGCGCCCAGCATTTT	TRBD1	TRBV27	TRBJ1-5	once	14
CSVEGELAGNYEQYF	TGCAGCGTTGAAGGGGAACTAGCGGGAAACTACGAGCAGTACTTC	TRBD2	TRBV29-1	TRBJ2-7	NA	15
CASSYRDRQETQYF	TGTGCCAGCAGTTACCGGGACAGACAAGAGACCCAGTACTTC	TRBD1	TRBV6-5	TRBJ2-5	NA	14
CASSPPSGSMNEQFF	TGTGCCAGCAGCCCTCCTAGCGGGAGTATGAATGAGCAGTTCTTC	TRBD2	TRBV5-4	TRBJ2-1	NA	15
CASSISGGYGYGYTF	TGCGCCAGCAGCATTTCAGGGGGCTACGGGTATGGCTACACCTTC	TRBD1	TRBV5-1	TRBJ1-2	NA	15
CASSPDRAGANVLTF	TGTGCCAGCAGTCCGGACAGGGCTGGGGCCAACGTCCTGACTTTC	TRBD1	TRBV28	TRBJ2-6	once	15
CASSPDSYNEQFF	TGTGCCAGCAGTCCGGACAGCTACAATGAGCAGTTCTTC	NA	TRBV6-5	TRBJ2-1	NA	13
CASSSPGRLGEKLFF	TGTGCCAGCAGCTCTCCCGGGAGGTTAGGAGAAAAACTGTTTTTT	NA	TRBV7-2	TRBJ1-4	NA	15
CASSQDEATDTQYF	TGCGCCAGCAGCCAAGACGAGGCCACAGATACGCAGTATTTT	NA	TRBV4-3	TRBJ2-3	NA	14
CASSRAALAEDTQYF	TGTGCCAGCAGCCGTGCCGCGCTAGCGGAAGATACGCAGTATTTT	TRBD2	TRBV7-2	TRBJ2-3	NA	15
CASSFLAGGAGELFF	TGTGCCAGCAGTTTCCTAGCGGGGGGAGCCGGGGAGCTGTTTTTT	TRBD2	TRBV6-6	TRBJ2-2	NA	15
CASSSPRETQYF	TGCGCCAGCAGCTCGCCCCGGGAGACCCAGTACTTC	NA	TRBV5-1	TRBJ2-5	NA	12
CASSGQLSYNEQFF	TGTGCCAGCAGCGGACAGCTAAGTTACAATGAGCAGTTCTTC	NA	TRBV7-9	TRBJ2-1	NA	14
CASSLGTRRESSGNTIYF	TGTGCCAGCAGCTTGGGTACAAGGAGGGAGAGCTCTGGAAACACCATATATTTT	NA	TRBV11-2	TRBJ1-3	NA	18
CASSSASGSVYEQYF	TGTGCCAGCAGTTCGGCTAGCGGGAGCGTGTACGAGCAGTACTTC	TRBD2	TRBV6-5	TRBJ2-7	once	15
CASRPTGGDTEAFF	TGTGCCAGCAGGCCGACAGGGGGGGACACTGAAGCTTTCTTT	TRBD1	TRBV27	TRBJ1-1	NA	14
CASSIGTAYEQYF	TGTGCCAGTAGTATTGGGACTGCTTACGAGCAGTACTTC	NA	TRBV19	TRBJ2-7	NA	13
CASSDRRGGGYTF	TGTGCCAGCAGTGATCGCAGGGGAGGGGGCTACACCTTC	NA	TRBV25-1	TRBJ1-2	NA	13
CASSSSGANVLTF	TGTGCCAGCAGTTCTTCTGGGGCCAACGTCCTGACTTTC	NA	TRBV6-5	TRBJ2-6	NA	13
CASSLPNTGELFF	TGTGCCAGCAGTTTACCAAACACCGGGGAGCTGTTTTTT	NA	TRBV27	TRBJ2-2	NA	13
CASSTIQGSNQPQHF	TGTGCCAGCAGTACAATACAGGGGAGCAATCAGCCCCAGCATTTT	TRBD1	TRBV6-5	TRBJ1-5	once	15
CASSQSRGISGELFF	TGTGCCAGCAGCCAGTCCAGGGGAATCTCCGGGGAGCTGTTTTTT	NA	TRBV6-5	TRBJ2-2	NA	15
CASPTGSGLLSGANVLTF	TGTGCCAGTCCTACGGGTAGCGGGCTCTTATCTGGGGCCAACGTCCTGACTTTC	TRBD2	TRBV5-6	TRBJ2-6	once	18
CASSERQGAKTGELFF	TGCGCCAGCAGCGAGCGACAGGGGGCGAAGACCGGGGAGCTGTTTTTT	TRBD1	TRBV4-1	TRBJ2-2	NA	16
CASSEASYRTNEKLFF	TGTGCCAGCAGTGAAGCGAGTTATCGGACTAATGAAAAACTGTTTTTT	NA	TRBV2	TRBJ1-4	once	16
CSARENGEQYF	TGCAGTGCTAGAGAGAACGGTGAGCAGTACTTC	NA	TRBV20-1	TRBJ2-7	NA	11
CASSPRGIGNTIYF	TGTGCCAGCAGTCCTCGGGGGATTGGAAACACCATATATTTT	NA	TRBV6-5	TRBJ1-3	NA	14
CASSLEGAPNYGYTF	TGCGCCAGCAGCTTGGAGGGGGCTCCTAACTATGGCTACACCTTC	TRBD1	TRBV5-1	TRBJ1-2	NA	15
CASSFGPQGRDEQYF	TGTGCCAGCAGTTTTGGCCCGCAGGGGAGGGACGAGCAGTACTTC	NA	TRBV27	TRBJ2-7	NA	15
CASSTILQGSEGYTF	TGTGCCAGCAGCACCATTCTACAGGGTTCGGAAGGCTACACCTTC	NA	TRBV27	TRBJ1-2	NA	15
CASTRGLNEQFF	TGTGCCAGCACCAGAGGCTTAAATGAGCAGTTCTTC	NA	TRBV28	TRBJ2-1	NA	12
CASSFGQGEGYTF	TGTGCCAGCTCCTTCGGACAGGGGGAAGGCTACACCTTC	TRBD1	TRBV18	TRBJ1-2	NA	13
CASSKGTGANEKLFF	TGTGCCAGCAGCAAGGGGACAGGGGCTAATGAAAAACTGTTTTTT	NA	TRBV21-1	TRBJ1-4	NA	15
CASRKGDRYNEQFF	TGCGCCAGCAGAAAAGGGGACAGATACAATGAGCAGTTCTTC	TRBD1	TRBV5-1	TRBJ2-1	once	14
CASSLQAIANEKLFF	TGCGCCAGCAGCTTACAGGCAATCGCTAATGAAAAACTGTTTTTT	NA	TRBV5-1	TRBJ1-4	NA	15
CASSRAGGPFGELFF	TGTGCCAGCAGCCGGGCCGGAGGGCCGTTCGGGGAGCTGTTTTTT	NA	TRBV5-4	TRBJ2-2	NA	15
CASGQWGSYNEQFF	TGTGCCAGTGGACAGTGGGGCTCCTACAATGAGCAGTTCTTC	NA	TRBV19	TRBJ2-1	NA	14
CASSYWGGGAFF	TGTGCCAGCAGTTACTGGGGCGGTGGGGCTTTCTTT	NA	TRBV6-5	TRBJ1-1	NA	12
CASGTLAYNEQFF	TGTGCCAGCGGTACCCTAGCCTACAATGAGCAGTTCTTC	NA	TRBV4-2	TRBJ2-1	few	13
CASSSPGQVLKQYF	TGTGCCAGCAGCTCGCCGGGACAGGTTCTCAAGCAGTACTTC	TRBD1	TRBV7-9	TRBJ2-7	NA	14
CASNPDIFNEQFF	TGTGCCAGCAACCCGGACATTTTCAATGAGCAGTTCTTC	NA	TRBV11-2	TRBJ2-1	NA	13
CASRGEHLSYNEQFF	TGCGCCAGCAGAGGGGAACACCTCTCCTACAATGAGCAGTTCTTC	NA	TRBV5-1	TRBJ2-1	NA	15